The 10 T cell receptor beta chains presented below share a single source sample, sequenced in a study of patients and donors after allogeneic stem cell transplantation (TCRdb year 2020). Libraries were built with RT-PCR. Sequencing instrument: NextSeq 550. TCRdb passed the public sequencing reads through fastp at Q25 and MiXCR, retaining productive beta sequences. Identical CDR3 proteins give one entry, which carries the most common genes and DNA. This sample holds fewer than 200,000 distinct CDR3 sequences; around 30% were observed only once. The top ten clonotypes cover about 3% of the sample. Sequenced material: blood, either unsorted or a sorted T cell fraction (not recorded which). Receptors originate from a human donor who was either an allogeneic HSCT recipient or a stem cell or donor lymphocyte infusion donor (not recorded which). It is not recorded whose cells these are; they may come from a transplant donor.

This clonotype was observed a few times. This chain joins TRBV12-5 and TRBJ1-1, with 12 bases that match TRBD1. Trimming took 3 bases from V and 4 from J; bases not matched to a gene: 9. The CDR3 is 17 residues long. The germline CDR1 and CDR2 sequences are LGHNT and FRNRAP. CDR3 DNA: TGTGCTAGTGGTTTCTGGGACAGGGGGCGCTTGAGCACTGAAGCTTTCTTT. It is translated as CASGFWDRGRLSTEAFF.

This clonotype was seen a few times. The chain uses TRBV4-3 and TRBJ2-1, with D hard to call. The CDR3 runs to 13 residues. Between the trimmed V and J ends, which lost 0 bases and 4 bases, there was a span of 4 bases. Germline V gene lookup returns CDR1 LGHNA and CDR2 YSLEER. The CDR3 here is CASSQDLYNEQFF. DNA of the CDR3: TGCGCCAGCAGCCAAGACCTTTACAATGAGCAGTTCTTC.

The chain recombines TRBV20-1 with TRBJ1-1; TRBD1 is a possible D gene (5 bases). This CDR3 comprises 13 residues. V was shortened by 7 bases and J by 4 bases, with 16 bases between the two germline ends. The germline V gene encodes CDR1 DFQATT and CDR2 SNEGSKA (reference sequence). CDR3 DNA: TGCAGTGACAGGAAGGGGTTGCGCACTGAAGCTTTCTTT. Amino acids: CSDRKGLRTEAFF.

This clonotype was counted many times. This chain joins TRBV10-3 and TRBJ1-4, with D perhaps TRBD1 (5 bases). Germline CDR1 is ENHRY and CDR2 is SYGVKD. The CDR3 runs 17 residues. V lost 2 bases to trimming and J lost 4 bases, with 17 bases between them. CDR3 sequence: CAISERGLLYDNEKLFF. The CDR3 DNA sequence: TGTGCCATCAGTGAGCGGGGACTCCTGTACGATAATGAAAAACTGTTTTTT.

The chain is built from TRBV4-1 and TRBJ2-7; D is unresolved. V was shortened by 1 base and J by 2 bases, with 18 bases between the two germline ends. The CDR3 spans 17 residues. CDR1 and CDR2 from the germline V gene are MGHRA and YSYEKL. The CDR3 protein is CASSQVAALGFTYEQYF. For the CDR3, the DNA is TGCGCCAGCAGCCAAGTCGCGGCATTAGGATTTACCTACGAGCAGTACTTC.

This clonotype was seen a few times. V is TRBV7-3 and J is TRBJ1-2; D possibly corresponds to TRBD1 (5 bases). Germline CDR1 and CDR2: SGHTA and FQGTGA. This CDR3 has 13 residues. V was trimmed by 5 bases and J by 7 bases, leaving 14 bases between them. The CDR3 region has the DNA TGTGCCAGCAGCCCCTACGGGGGTGGTGGCTACACCTTC. This translates into CASSPYGGGGYTF.

The chain links TRBV24-1 to TRBJ2-3; TRBD2 matches at 7 bases. The germline CDR1 and CDR2 sequences are KGHDR and SFDVKD. This CDR3 is built from 15 residues. The trim removed 2 bases at V and 4 bases at J, leaving 5 bases unmatched. The CDR3 region is CATSDYVGGPDTQYF. Written as DNA, the CDR3 is TGTGCCACCAGTGATTACGTGGGAGGGCCAGATACGCAGTATTTT.

The V call is TRBV27, the J call TRBJ2-1, with D possibly TRBD1 on 6 matching bases. This CDR3 region has 13 residues. The ends were cut back, 6 bases at V and 9 bases at J, with 15 bases in the middle. Germline V gene data show CDR1 as MNHEY and CDR2 as SMNVEV (reference sequence). The chain's CDR3 is CASRPTGWGEQFF. The CDR3 region has the DNA TGTGCCAGCAGACCCACAGGGTGGGGTGAGCAGTTCTTC.

The rearrangement uses TRBV20-1 and TRBJ2-1; 11 positions match TRBD2. Trimming took 1 base from V and 0 from J; bases not matched to a gene: 8. CDR3 length equals 18 residues. Germline V gives CDR1 DFQATT, CDR2 SNEGSKA (reference sequence). The CDR3 sequence: CSARGASGRSSSYNEQFF. CDR3 DNA: TGCAGTGCTAGAGGCGCTAGCGGGAGGTCCAGCTCCTACAATGAGCAGTTCTTC.

The V gene is TRBV12-3 or TRBV12-4, the J gene TRBJ2-6; D uncertain. Between the trimmed V and J ends, which lost 7 bases and 1 base, there was a span of 11 bases. CDR3 size: 15 residues. This chain's CDR3 is CASNSDLSGANVLTF. In DNA form, the CDR3 reads TGTGCCAGCAACTCCGACCTTTCTGGGGCCAACGTCCTGACTTTC.